This T cell receptor beta chain comes out of a study of T cell responses to AZD1222 COVID-19 vaccine. Study overall: Analysis merged second doses at about 4 or about 12 weeks.

Looked up from germline, CDR1 is LGHNA and CDR2 is YNFKEQ. CDR3 length: 15 residues. Deletions cut 1 base from V and 4 bases from J, with 13 bases between. Generated by immunoSEQ multiplex PCR, the TCRdb table keeps only in-frame clones and is missing some. This table has about 160,000 clones, approximately 92% appearing once. The source of this sequence is an adult in good health. This sample comprised peripheral blood, obtained on day 0 of AZD1222 vaccination. The gene calls are TRBV4-2 and TRBJ1-2, with D tentatively TRBD1 (6 bases). The CDR3 loop is CASSQGETGLYGYTF. The CDR3 nucleotides are TGTGCCAGCAGCCAAGGAGAAACAGGGCTCTATGGCTACACCTTC.